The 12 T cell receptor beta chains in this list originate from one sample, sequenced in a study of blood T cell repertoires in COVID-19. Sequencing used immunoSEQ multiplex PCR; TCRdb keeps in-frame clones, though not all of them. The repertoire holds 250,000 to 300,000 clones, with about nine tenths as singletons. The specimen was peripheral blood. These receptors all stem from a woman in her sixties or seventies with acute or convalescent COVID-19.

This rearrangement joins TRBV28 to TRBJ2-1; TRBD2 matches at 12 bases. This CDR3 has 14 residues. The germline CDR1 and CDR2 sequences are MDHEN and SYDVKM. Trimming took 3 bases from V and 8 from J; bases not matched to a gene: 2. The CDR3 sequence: CASSLGLAGYEQFF. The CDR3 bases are TGTGCCAGCAGTTTGGGACTAGCGGGCTATGAGCAGTTCTTC.

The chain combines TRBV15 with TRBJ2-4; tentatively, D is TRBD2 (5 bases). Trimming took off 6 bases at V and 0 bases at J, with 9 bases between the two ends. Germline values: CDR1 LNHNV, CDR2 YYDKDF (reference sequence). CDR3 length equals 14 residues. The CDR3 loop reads CATSSSGAKNIQYF. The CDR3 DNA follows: TGTGCCACCAGTTCCAGCGGAGCCAAAAACATTCAGTACTTC.

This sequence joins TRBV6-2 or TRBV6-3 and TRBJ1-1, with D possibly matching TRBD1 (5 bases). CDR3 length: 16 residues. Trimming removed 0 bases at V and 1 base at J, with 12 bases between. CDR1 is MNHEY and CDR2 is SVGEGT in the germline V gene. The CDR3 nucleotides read TGTGCCAGCAGTTACTCCGTTAGGGGTGAGAACACTGAAGCTTTCTTT. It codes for CASSYSVRGENTEAFF.

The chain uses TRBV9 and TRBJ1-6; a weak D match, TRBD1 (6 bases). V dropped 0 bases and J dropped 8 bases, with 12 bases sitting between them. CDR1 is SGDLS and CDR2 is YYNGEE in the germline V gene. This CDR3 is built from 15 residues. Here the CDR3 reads CASSVAGGLDSPLHF. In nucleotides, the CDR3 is TGTGCCAGCAGCGTAGCGGGGGGCTTGGATTCACCCCTCCACTTT.

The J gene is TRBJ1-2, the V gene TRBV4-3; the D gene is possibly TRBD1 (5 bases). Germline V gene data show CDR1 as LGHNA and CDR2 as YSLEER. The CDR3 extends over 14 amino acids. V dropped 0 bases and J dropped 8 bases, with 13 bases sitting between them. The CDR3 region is CASSQDEGVSGYTF. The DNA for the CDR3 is TGCGCCAGCAGCCAAGATGAAGGGGTGAGCGGCTACACCTTC.

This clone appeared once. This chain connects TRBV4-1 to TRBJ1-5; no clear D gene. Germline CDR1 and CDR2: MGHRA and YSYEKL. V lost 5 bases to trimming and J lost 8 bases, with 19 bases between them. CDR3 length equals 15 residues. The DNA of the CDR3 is TGCGCCAGCAGCTCAACATTAGGAGGGTTTGAGCCCCAGCATTTT. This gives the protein CASSSTLGGFEPQHF.

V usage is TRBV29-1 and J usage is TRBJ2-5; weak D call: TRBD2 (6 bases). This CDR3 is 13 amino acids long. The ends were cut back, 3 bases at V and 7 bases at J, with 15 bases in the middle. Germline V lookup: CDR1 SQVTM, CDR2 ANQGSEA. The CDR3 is CSVDLASRGTQYF. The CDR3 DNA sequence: TGCAGCGTTGATCTGGCATCGCGGGGGACCCAGTACTTC. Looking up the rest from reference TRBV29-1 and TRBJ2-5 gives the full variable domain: SAVISQKPSRDICQRGTSLTIQCQVDSQVTMMFWYRQQPGQSLTLIATANQGSEATYESGFVIDKFPISRPNLTFSTLTVSNMSPEDSSIYLCSVDLASRGTQYFGPGTRLLVL.

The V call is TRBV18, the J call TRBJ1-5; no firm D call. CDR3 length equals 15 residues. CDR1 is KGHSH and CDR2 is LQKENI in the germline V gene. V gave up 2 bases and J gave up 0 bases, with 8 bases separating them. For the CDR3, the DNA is TGTGCCAGCTCACCAGACTTTAATAGCAATCAGCCCCAGCATTTT. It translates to CASSPDFNSNQPQHF.

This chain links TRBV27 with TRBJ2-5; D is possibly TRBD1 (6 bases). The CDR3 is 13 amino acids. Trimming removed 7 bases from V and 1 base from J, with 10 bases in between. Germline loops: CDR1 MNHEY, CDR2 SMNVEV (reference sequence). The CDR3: CASTTRGQETQYF. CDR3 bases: TGTGCCAGCACAACCAGGGGCCAAGAGACCCAGTACTTC.

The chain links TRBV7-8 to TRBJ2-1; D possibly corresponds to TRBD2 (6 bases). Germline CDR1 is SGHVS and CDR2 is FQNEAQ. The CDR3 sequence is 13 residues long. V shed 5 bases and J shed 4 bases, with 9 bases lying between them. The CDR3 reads CASSRGLYNEQFF. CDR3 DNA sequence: TGTGCCAGCAGCCGGGGACTTTACAATGAGCAGTTCTTC.

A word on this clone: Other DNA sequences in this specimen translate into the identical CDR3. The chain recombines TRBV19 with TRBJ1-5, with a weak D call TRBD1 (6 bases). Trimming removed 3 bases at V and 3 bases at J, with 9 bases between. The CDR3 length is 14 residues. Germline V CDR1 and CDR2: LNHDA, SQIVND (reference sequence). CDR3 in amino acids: CASSIRDTNQPQHF. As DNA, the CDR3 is TGTGCCAGTAGTATCCGGGACACCAATCAGCCCCAGCATTTT. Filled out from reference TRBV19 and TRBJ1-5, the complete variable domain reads DGGITQSPKYLFRKEGQNVTLSCEQNLNHDAMYWYRQDPGQGLRLIYYSQIVNDFQKGDIAEGYSVSREKKESFPLTVTSAQKNPTAFYLCASSIRDTNQPQHFGDGTRLSIL.

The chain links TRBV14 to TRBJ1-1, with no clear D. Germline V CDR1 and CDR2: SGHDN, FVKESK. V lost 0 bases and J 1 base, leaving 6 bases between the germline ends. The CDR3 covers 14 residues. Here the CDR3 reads CASSQERQNTEAFF. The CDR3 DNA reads TGTGCCAGCAGCCAAGAGCGGCAGAACACTGAAGCTTTCTTT.